A single sample is the source of the 31 T cell receptor beta chains below, sequenced in a study of cytomegalovirus exposure and HLA in healthy donors. The PCR contained 60 Vbeta and 13 Jbeta primers. Using immunoSEQ multiplex PCR, the repertoire was profiled, and TCRdb retains in-frame clones only, with some absent. This table holds about 98,000 clones, 65% to 80% found once. Source material: PBMCs. The receptors shown here come from a human donor in good health.

DNA for the CDR3: TGTGCCAGTAGTAAGGCGGGTGGCCTTGGTTGGGAGCAGTACTTC. Protein product: CASSKAGGLGWEQYF. The V gene is TRBV19, the J gene TRBJ2-7, with a weak D call TRBD2 (5 bases). CDR3 length: 15 amino acids. V gave up 4 bases and J gave up 7 bases, with 20 bases separating them. CDR1 LNHDA and CDR2 SQIVND come from the germline V gene (reference sequence).

This chain uses TRBV6-4 with TRBJ2-3, with D perhaps matching TRBD1 (6 bases). The CDR3 covers 14 residues. V was cut by 3 bases and J by 3 bases, with 10 bases left in between. Germline lookup yields CDR1 MRHNA and CDR2 SNTAGT. CDR3 protein: CASSEGTPTDTQYF. CDR3 DNA: TGTGCCAGCAGTGAAGGGACACCAACAGATACGCAGTATTTT.

This chain uses TRBV19 with TRBJ2-7; 9 bases map to TRBD1. CDR3 length: 14 residues. Germline CDR1 LNHDA, CDR2 SQIVND (reference sequence). Losses at the gene ends were 10 bases for V and 4 bases for J; bases not matched to a gene: 11. CDR3 protein: CATNGQGREYEQYF. The CDR3 DNA reads TGTGCCACCAACGGACAGGGGAGAGAGTACGAGCAGTACTTC.

DNA of the CDR3: TGTGCCAGTAGTATCATGGGACACAACTACACCTTC. Amino acids: CASSIMGHNYTF. This chain joins TRBV19 and TRBJ1-2, with a tentative D call TRBD1 (6 bases). V was trimmed by 3 bases and J by 10 bases, leaving 12 bases between them. Germline V gives CDR1 LNHDA, CDR2 SQIVND (reference sequence). CDR3 size: 12 residues.

The V gene is TRBV2, the J gene TRBJ2-1, with D perhaps matching TRBD1 (6 bases). The CDR3 is made up of 13 amino acids. CDR1 and CDR2 (germline): SNHLY, FYNNEI. The V and J ends lost 4 bases and 4 bases respectively, with 8 bases between them. CDR3 region: CASSVTGYNEQFF. Written as DNA, the CDR3 is TGTGCCAGCAGTGTAACAGGGTACAATGAGCAGTTCTTC.

The chain combines TRBV15 with TRBJ2-7, with TRBD2 matching over 9 bases. The germline CDR1 and CDR2 sequences are LNHNV and YYDKDF (reference sequence). V was pared by 5 bases and J by 3 bases, with 8 bases of the junction left unmatched. CDR3 size: 15 residues. CDR3 in DNA: TGTGCCACCAGCTCCCAGCGGGGGGCTTACTACGAGCAGTACTTC. Protein: CATSSQRGAYYEQYF.

The V gene is TRBV18, the J gene TRBJ2-2; the match to TRBD1 covers 8 bases. V lost 6 bases, J lost 3 bases, and 6 bases stayed unmatched. The CDR3 is made up of 15 amino acids. Per germline, CDR1 KGHSH and CDR2 LQKENI. CDR3 in amino acids: CASSETGADTGELFF. The CDR3 DNA reads TGTGCCAGCTCTGAGACAGGGGCGGACACCGGGGAGCTGTTTTTT.

The chain has TRBV7-9 and TRBJ2-1, with D possibly matching TRBD2 (6 bases). Trimming left V 3 bases short and J 5 bases short, with 11 bases between. This CDR3 region has 14 residues. Germline CDR1 reads SEHNR; CDR2 reads FQNEAQ (reference sequence). The CDR3: CASSFLAIDNEQFF. The CDR3 DNA reads TGTGCCAGCAGCTTTCTAGCGATAGACAATGAGCAGTTCTTC.

The chain has TRBV7-8 and TRBJ2-5, with 7 nucleotides matching TRBD1. The last part of the DNA fits TRBJ2-7 better; the J call may be wrong. The germline gives CDR1 SGHVS, CDR2 FQNEAQ. The CDR3 extends over 13 amino acids. The CDR3 region is CASSLQGVYEQYF. The DNA of the CDR3 is TGTGCCAGCAGCTTACAGGGGGTCTACGAGCAGTACTTC.

This clone occurred many times. This chain joins TRBV5-4 and TRBJ1-2; D is perhaps TRBD1 (6 bases). CDR1 and CDR2 (germline): SGHNT, YYREEE (reference sequence). This CDR3 is 14 amino acids long. V dropped 0 bases and J dropped 7 bases, with 13 bases sitting between them. In nucleotides, the CDR3 is TGTGCCAGCAGCTTGGTGGGGGGGCGAGGTGGCTACACCTTC. Its protein is CASSLVGGRGGYTF.

The V and J genes are TRBV4-1 and TRBJ1-6; D unresolved. V gave up 7 bases and J gave up 4 bases, with 17 bases separating them. The germline V gene has CDR1 MGHRA and CDR2 YSYEKL. This CDR3 has 16 residues. In nucleotides, the CDR3 is TGCGCCAGCACAGCCCGTGGCGGCTCGTATAATTCACCCCTCCACTTT. Its protein product is CASTARGGSYNSPLHF.

The chain's CDR3 is CSVSDRGGYEQYF. The CDR3 DNA is TGCAGCGTCTCGGACAGGGGGGGGTACGAGCAGTACTTC. V and J are TRBV29-1 and TRBJ2-7; 10 bases are a match to TRBD1. The CDR3 is made up of 13 amino acids. From germline, CDR1 is SQVTM and CDR2 ANQGSEA. The V gene end was trimmed by 6 bases and the J gene end by 4 bases; junction bases not matched to a gene: 6.

The gene calls are TRBV4-3 and TRBJ1-2; no reliable D call. Germline V CDR1 and CDR2: LGHNA, YSLEER. The ends were cut back, 0 bases at V and 2 bases at J, with 13 bases in the middle. The CDR3 has 16 residues. The CDR3 reads CASSQDAGFSNYGYTF. Written as DNA, the CDR3 is TGCGCCAGCAGCCAAGACGCCGGGTTCTCGAACTATGGCTACACCTTC.

This clone was seen a few times. The chain couples TRBV14 to TRBJ1-1, with TRBD1 identical over 8 bases. The CDR3 is 13 amino acids. V lost 1 base, J lost 5 bases, and 0 bases stayed unmatched. Germline-derived CDR1 and CDR2 are SGHDN and FVKESK. This CDR3 reads CASSQGTGTEAFF. The CDR3 nucleotides are TGTGCCAGCAGCCAAGGGACAGGGACTGAAGCTTTCTTT.

This clone was counted only a few times. The chain links TRBV19 to TRBJ2-7; 9 bases are shared with TRBD2. The CDR3 is 14 amino acids. Germline V CDR1 and CDR2: LNHDA, SQIVND (reference sequence). V dropped 5 bases and J dropped 6; count of bases not matched to a gene: 8. This CDR3 is CASSVAGVSPEQYF. Written as DNA, the CDR3 is TGTGCCAGTAGTGTAGCGGGAGTATCGCCCGAGCAGTACTTC.

The J gene is TRBJ2-3, the V gene TRBV27; D possibly corresponds to TRBD2 (6 bases). Germline V gene lookup returns CDR1 MNHEY and CDR2 SMNVEV (reference sequence). The CDR3 extends over 16 amino acids. V lost 2 bases and J lost 0, with 12 bases in between. CDR3 in DNA: TGTGCCAGCAGTTTAAGGCCGGGACTCAGCACAGATACGCAGTATTTT. Translating gives CASSLRPGLSTDTQYF.

CDR3 loop: CASSQDALSPLKLSYNEQFF. In DNA, the CDR3 is TGCGCCAGCAGCCAAGATGCACTAAGCCCACTCAAATTATCATACAATGAGCAGTTCTTC. The chain carries TRBV4-3 and TRBJ2-1; D gene ambiguous. Germline loops: CDR1 LGHNA, CDR2 YSLEER. V lost 0 bases to trimming and J lost 4 bases, with 25 bases between them. The CDR3 loop spans 20 amino acids.

This clone was seen a few times. V gene TRBV9 combines with J gene TRBJ2-5, with 13 bases lining up with TRBD2. The CDR3 is 15 amino acids. Trimming at V came to 4 bases and at J to 5 bases, leaving 5 bases not matched to a gene. Germline-derived CDR1 and CDR2 are SGDLS and YYNGEE. The CDR3 sequence is CASSRTSGGSETQYF. Here the CDR3 DNA reads TGTGCCAGCAGCCGGACTAGCGGGGGTTCTGAGACCCAGTACTTC.

The CDR3 protein is CASGTGGGNTEAFF. DNA for the CDR3: TGTGCCAGTGGGACAGGGGGAGGAAACACTGAAGCTTTCTTT. The chain employs TRBV19 and TRBJ1-1; TRBD1 matches at 11 bases. The J segment lost 2 bases and the V segment lost 8 bases, leaving 4 bases of the junction unmatched. The CDR3 loop spans 14 amino acids. Germline values: CDR1 LNHDA, CDR2 SQIVND (reference sequence).

The chain is built from TRBV4-1 and TRBJ2-1; 10 bases match TRBD2. CDR1 and CDR2 (germline): MGHRA, YSYEKL. Losses at the gene ends were 1 base for V and 6 bases for J; bases not matched to a gene: 12. The CDR3 covers 18 residues. The chain's CDR3 is CASSQGTGGSGRANEQFF. The CDR3 coding sequence is TGCGCCAGCAGCCAAGGGACGGGTGGAAGCGGGAGGGCCAATGAGCAGTTCTTC.

The chain links TRBV5-1 to TRBJ2-5; 12 nucleotides match TRBD1. This CDR3 has 16 amino acids. Germline assignment: CDR1 SGHRS and CDR2 YFSETQ. V was clipped by 0 bases and J by 4 bases; unmatched bases: 4. The CDR3 loop is CASSLAGTGGLETQYF. CDR3 sequence (DNA): TGCGCCAGCAGCTTGGCCGGGACAGGGGGCCTAGAGACCCAGTACTTC.

The chain is built from TRBV7-8 and TRBJ2-7, with 8 bases matching TRBD1. Germline V lookup: CDR1 SGHVS, CDR2 FQNEAQ. This CDR3 comprises 15 residues. The V gene end was trimmed by 0 bases and the J gene end by 4 bases; junction bases not matched to a gene: 5. For the CDR3, the DNA is TGTGCCAGCAGCTTAGCGGCAGGGGGCGGGTACGAGCAGTACTTC. Amino acid sequence: CASSLAAGGGYEQYF.

The gene calls are TRBV5-1 and TRBJ1-2; 7 bases agree with TRBD1. The CDR3 extends over 17 amino acids. Unmatched junction bases numbered 20, after V lost 4 bases and J lost 8 bases. The germline gives CDR1 SGHRS, CDR2 YFSETQ. The CDR3 protein is CASSGEGGRGFVGGYTF. The CDR3 DNA reads TGCGCCAGCAGCGGAGAGGGAGGCAGGGGGTTCGTGGGCGGCTACACCTTC.

This sequence joins TRBV2 and TRBJ2-4, with D possibly TRBD2 on 5 matching bases. This CDR3 region has 13 residues. Germline V lookup: CDR1 SNHLY, CDR2 FYNNEI. V gave up 7 bases and J gave up 6 bases, with 13 bases separating them. CDR3 in DNA: TGTGCCAGCAACGGGCTGGGGAGAAACATTCAGTACTTC. This codes for CASNGLGRNIQYF.

This clone was seen just once. The chain couples TRBV7-8 to TRBJ2-3; maybe TRBD2 (6 bases). This CDR3 has 16 amino acids. The V end was cut by 5 bases, the J end by 5 bases, with 20 bases between. Looked up from germline, CDR1 is SGHVS and CDR2 is FQNEAQ. CDR3 sequence: CASSRGRLVNRDTQYF. The CDR3 DNA is TGTGCCAGCAGCCGGGGCCGACTAGTAAATAGAGATACGCAGTATTTT.

The chain joins TRBV19 to TRBJ1-4; 9 bases agree with TRBD1. The length of the CDR3 is 12 residues. V gave up 7 bases and J gave up 10 bases; unmatched junction bases: 4. Germline CDR1 and CDR2: LNHDA and SQIVND (reference sequence). CDR3 nucleotide sequence: TGTGCCAGTAATGTGGACAGGGGAAAACTGTTTTTT. As protein: CASNVDRGKLFF. Full variable domain (remainder filled in from reference TRBV19 and TRBJ1-4): DGGITQSPKYLFRKEGQNVTLSCEQNLNHDAMYWYRQDPGQGLRLIYYSQIVNDFQKGDIAEGYSVSREKKESFPLTVTSAQKNPTAFYLCASNVDRGKLFFGSGTQLSVL.

The chain links TRBV27 to TRBJ1-5, with a possible D match to TRBD1 (6 bases). The CDR3 contains 16 residues. V was clipped by 5 bases and J by 0 bases, with 14 bases between them. CDR1 and CDR2 from the germline V gene are MNHEY and SMNVEV (reference sequence). DNA for the CDR3: TGTGCCAGCAGTCCAGGGACACATCATAGCAATCAGCCCCAGCATTTT. Translation gives CASSPGTHHSNQPQHF.

This clone was seen more than once but under ten times. This sequence joins TRBV4-1 and TRBJ2-1, with 7 positions matching TRBD2. This CDR3 is built from 15 residues. V was clipped by 1 base and J by 3 bases; unmatched bases: 3. The germline gives CDR1 MGHRA, CDR2 YSYEKL. In DNA form, the CDR3 reads TGCGCCAGCAGCCAAGGGCTAGCGGACTACAATGAGCAGTTCTTC. Protein sequence: CASSQGLADYNEQFF.

This chain links TRBV29-1 with TRBJ1-2; D is unresolved. The V end was cut by 7 bases, the J end by 6 bases, with 21 bases between. This CDR3 region has 14 residues. The germline V gene has CDR1 SQVTM and CDR2 ANQGSEA. CDR3 sequence: CSARLRGGGDGYTF. DNA of the CDR3: TGCAGCGCCCGTTTAAGAGGTGGAGGCGATGGCTACACCTTC.

The rearrangement joins TRBV6-1 to TRBJ1-1, with D possibly matching TRBD1 (6 bases). Germline loops: CDR1 MNHNS, CDR2 SASEGT. This CDR3 is built from 13 residues. V lost 6 bases to trimming and J lost 4 bases, with 12 bases between them. The CDR3: CASRKQGPTEAFF. The CDR3 bases are TGTGCCAGCAGGAAACAGGGTCCCACTGAAGCTTTCTTT.

The rearrangement uses TRBV27 and TRBJ1-6; D may be TRBD1 (6 bases). Germline V gene data show CDR1 as MNHEY and CDR2 as SMNVEV (reference sequence). Trimming pared 5 bases from V and 7 bases from J, leaving 18 bases between. This CDR3 is 16 amino acids long. The CDR3 loop is CASSPPGRGKNSPLHF. CDR3 coding DNA: TGTGCCAGCAGTCCCCCGGGGAGGGGGAAAAATTCACCCCTCCACTTT.